The 7 T cell receptor beta chains in this list originate from one sample, sequenced in a study of control samples from healthy donors and cancer patients. Assay used: immunoSEQ multiplex PCR; TCRdb lists only in-frame clones, some missing. The sample includes under 200,000 clones, around 94% of them seen just once. Sequenced: PBMCs. These receptors were collected from a man aged 60 to 69 with colorectal cancer.

The V call is TRBV11-3, the J call TRBJ2-1; 8 nucleotides agree with TRBD2. The germline CDR1 and CDR2 sequences are SGHNT and YENEEA. CDR3 size: 15 residues. J lost 7 bases, V lost 0 bases, and 5 bases had no gene match. The CDR3 sequence: CASSLDHSGGNEQFF. The CDR3 DNA reads TGTGCCAGCAGCTTAGATCACAGCGGGGGAAATGAGCAGTTCTTC.

This chain joins TRBV19 and TRBJ2-1; D uncertain. V lost 1 base, J lost 0 bases, and 7 bases lay in between. Germline V lookup: CDR1 LNHDA, CDR2 SQIVND (reference sequence). This CDR3 has 15 residues. The CDR3 sequence: CASSIGQTSYNEQFF. In DNA form, the CDR3 reads TGTGCCAGTAGTATAGGGCAGACCTCCTACAATGAGCAGTTCTTC.

The chain employs TRBV12-3 or TRBV12-4 and TRBJ2-2; D not certain. Trimming left V 6 bases short and J 1 base short, with 3 bases between. The CDR3 has 12 residues. CDR3 region: CASRMNTGELFF. The CDR3 region has the DNA TGTGCCAGCAGAATGAACACCGGGGAGCTGTTTTTT.

This chain uses TRBV28 with TRBJ2-3, with 7 positions matching TRBD1. The CDR3 length is 13 residues. V lost 8 bases, J lost 2 bases, and 4 bases stayed unmatched. Germline CDR1 is MDHEN and CDR2 is SYDVKM. CDR3 DNA: TGTGCCAGCCGGGACAGCCTCACAGATACGCAGTATTTT. Translating it yields CASRDSLTDTQYF.

This clone was counted a few times. This chain's CDR3 is CASSLTGTDEKLFF. DNA of the CDR3: TGCGCCAGCAGCTTGACCGGGACAGATGAAAAACTGTTTTTT. The chain recombines TRBV5-1 with TRBJ1-4; 7 bases are a match to TRBD1. Looked up from germline, CDR1 is SGHRS and CDR2 is YFSETQ. The J segment lost 6 bases and the V segment lost 1 base, leaving 3 bases of the junction unmatched. The CDR3 is 14 residues long.

The genes are TRBV5-4 and TRBJ2-5; TRBD2 matches at 13 bases. The CDR3 extends over 16 amino acids. V dropped 1 base and J dropped 5; count of bases not matched to a gene: 5. CDR1 SGHNT and CDR2 YYREEE come from the germline V gene (reference sequence). For the CDR3, the DNA is TGTGCCAGCAGCTTGACTAGCGGGGGGGCCTCGGAGACCCAGTACTTC. Amino acids: CASSLTSGGASETQYF.

CDR3 sequence: CASSAVPGMETQYF. The CDR3 DNA is TGCGCCAGCAGTGCGGTCCCCGGAATGGAGACCCAGTACTTC. The chain employs TRBV10-2 and TRBJ2-5; no definite D call. This CDR3 comprises 14 residues. Trimming cost V 4 bases and J 5 bases, with 14 bases left between them. CDR1 and CDR2 (germline): WSHSY, SAAADI.